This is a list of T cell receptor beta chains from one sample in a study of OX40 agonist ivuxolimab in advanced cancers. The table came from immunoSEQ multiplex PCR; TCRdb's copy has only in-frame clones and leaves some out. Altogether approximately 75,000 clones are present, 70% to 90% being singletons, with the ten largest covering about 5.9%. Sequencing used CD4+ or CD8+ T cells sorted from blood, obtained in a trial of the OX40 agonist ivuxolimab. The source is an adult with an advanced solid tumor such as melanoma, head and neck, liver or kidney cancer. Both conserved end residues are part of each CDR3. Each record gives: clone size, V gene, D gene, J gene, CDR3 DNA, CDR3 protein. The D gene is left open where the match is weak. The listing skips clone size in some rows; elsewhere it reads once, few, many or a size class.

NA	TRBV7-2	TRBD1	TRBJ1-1	TGTGCCAGCAGCTTAGCGATAGGACAGGGGGCGGAAACTGAAGCTTTCTTT	CASSLAIGQGAETEAFF
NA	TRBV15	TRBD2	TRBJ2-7	TGTGCCACCAGCAGAGTCGGGGGCACTAGCGGGGGGTCCTACGAGCAGTACTTC	CATSRVGGTSGGSYEQYF
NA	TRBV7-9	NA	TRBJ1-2	TGTGCCAGCAGCTTATGGGCCGGTGGCTACACCTTC	CASSLWAGGYTF
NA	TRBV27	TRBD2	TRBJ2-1	TGTGCCAGCAGTTTATGGACCGGGAGGGTGCGATTCTTC	CASSLWTGRVRFF
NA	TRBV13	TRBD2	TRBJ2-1	TGTGCCAGCAGCCAACCGCAGACTAGCGGGAGGGCCGGTGGGAATGAGCAGTTCTTC	CASSQPQTSGRAGGNEQFF
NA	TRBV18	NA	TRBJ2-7	TGTGCCAGCTCACCCGCGGGAACTAGCCCGTTTGTGAGGGAGCAGTACTTC	CASSPAGTSPFVREQYF
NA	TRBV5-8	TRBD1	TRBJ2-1	TGTGCCAGCAGCTACTATTCCGGGACAGGGGGCTATGAGCAGTTCTTC	CASSYYSGTGGYEQFF
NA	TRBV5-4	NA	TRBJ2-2	TGTGCCAGCAGCTCGTACACCGGGGAGCTGTTTTTT	CASSSYTGELFF
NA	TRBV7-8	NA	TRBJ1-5	TGTGCCACCGAGCTCCAAGGTAGCAATCAGCCCCAGCATTTT	CATELQGSNQPQHF
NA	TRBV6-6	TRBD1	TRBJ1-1	TGTGCCAGCAGTTACTCGGGACAGATGAACACTGAAGCTTTCTTT	CASSYSGQMNTEAFF
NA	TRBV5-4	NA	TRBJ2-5	TGTGCCAGCAGCTTTAGCGTTGCGGAGACCCAGTACTTC	CASSFSVAETQYF
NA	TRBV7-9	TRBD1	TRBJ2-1	TGTGCCAGCAGCCTCCGGGACAGGCCCGGTTTCTTC	CASSLRDRPGFF
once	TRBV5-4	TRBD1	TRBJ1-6	TGTGCCAGCAGCCTTACAGGGGGTTCACCCCTCCACTTT	CASSLTGGSPLHF
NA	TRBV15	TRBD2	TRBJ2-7	TGTGCCACCAGCAGCGCTCCTGTGGCGGGAGGGCCTGATCCGGACTACGAGCAGTACTTC	CATSSAPVAGGPDPDYEQYF
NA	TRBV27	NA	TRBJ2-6	TGTGCCAGCAGTTCCCGGGCCCTAGCTCTTCTCACTGGGGCCAACGTCCTGACTTTC	CASSSRALALLTGANVLTF
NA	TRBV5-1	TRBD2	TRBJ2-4	TGCGCCAGCAGCTTGGCCTGGGCGGGCGGGAGCACGATAAACATTCAGTACTTC	CASSLAWAGGSTINIQYF
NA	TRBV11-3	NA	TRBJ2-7	TGTGCCAGCAGCACAAAATCCGGGACAAGACCCTACGAGCAGTACTTC	CASSTKSGTRPYEQYF
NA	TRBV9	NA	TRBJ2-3	TGTGCCAGCGCGCCTGCGGGCACAGATACGCAGTATTTT	CASAPAGTDTQYF
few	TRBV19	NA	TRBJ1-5	TGTGCCAGTAGTATAAGGACAGCTGAAGGGCCCCAGCATTTT	CASSIRTAEGPQHF
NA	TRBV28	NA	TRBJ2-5	TGTGCCAGCAGCCCGGCGCGGAAGACCCAGTACTTC	CASSPARKTQYF
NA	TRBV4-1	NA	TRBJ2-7	TGCGCCAGCAGCCAAGGGGGGTCCCAGTACTTC	CASSQGGSQYF
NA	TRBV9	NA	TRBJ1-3	TGTGCCAGCAGCGGACAGCAATCTGGAAACACCATATATTTT	CASSGQQSGNTIYF
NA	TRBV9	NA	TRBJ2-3	TGTGCCAGCAGCGTAACCCCGTGGGCAGATACGCAGTATTTT	CASSVTPWADTQYF
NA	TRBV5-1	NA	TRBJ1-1	TGCGCCAGCAGCTTGGCGCCGGCGAACACTGAAGCTTTCTTT	CASSLAPANTEAFF
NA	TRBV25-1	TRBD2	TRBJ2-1	TGTGCCAGCATCCCCGGGGCGGGAGACCATGAGCAGTTCTTC	CASIPGAGDHEQFF
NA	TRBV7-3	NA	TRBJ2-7	TGTGCCAGCAGCTTATCGAGCGGAAAGGAGCAGTACTTC	CASSLSSGKEQYF
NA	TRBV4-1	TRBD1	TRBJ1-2	TGCGCCAGCAGCCGAGGGACAGGGGGCCCCTATGGCTACACCTTC	CASSRGTGGPYGYTF
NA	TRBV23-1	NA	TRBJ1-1	TGCGCCAGCAGTCAAAAATCTCCGGGACCGGAAAACACTGAAGCTTTCTTT	CASSQKSPGPENTEAFF
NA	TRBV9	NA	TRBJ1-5	TGTGCCAGCAGCGTAGCGGGATTGGTCAATCAGCCCCAGCATTTT	CASSVAGLVNQPQHF
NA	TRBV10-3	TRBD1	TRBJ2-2	TGTGCCATCGAACAGGGGCGAGGTGGGGAGCTGTTTTTT	CAIEQGRGGELFF
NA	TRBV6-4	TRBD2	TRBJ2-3	TGTGCCAGCAGCGCACTAGCGGGAGTCACAGATACGCAGTATTTT	CASSALAGVTDTQYF
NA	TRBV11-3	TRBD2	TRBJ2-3	TGTGCCAGCAGCTTAGGATTGCGGGGGAGCACAGATACGCAGTATTTT	CASSLGLRGSTDTQYF
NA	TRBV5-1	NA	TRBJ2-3	TGCGCCAGCAGGACGGGGTCGGGGGCAGATACGCAGTATTTT	CASRTGSGADTQYF
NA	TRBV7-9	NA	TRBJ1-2	TGTGCCAGCAGCTACTCCACCTATGGCTACACCTTC	CASSYSTYGYTF
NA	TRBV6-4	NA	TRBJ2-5	TGTGCCAGCAGTGACCAAGGGGTCGAGGAGACCCAGTACTTC	CASSDQGVEETQYF
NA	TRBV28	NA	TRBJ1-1	TGTGCCAGCAGTTTAGGGCAGGTGAACACTGAAGCTTTCTTT	CASSLGQVNTEAFF
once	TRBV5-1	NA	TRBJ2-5	TGCGCCAGCAGCTGGGGCCTCCAAGAGACCCAGTACTTC	CASSWGLQETQYF
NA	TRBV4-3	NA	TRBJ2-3	TGCGCCAGCAGCCAGGGGGATTGGGGGGCGATAGATACGCAGTATTTT	CASSQGDWGAIDTQYF
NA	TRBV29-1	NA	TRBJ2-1	TGCAGCGTTGAACCAGTGAGCTCCTACAATGAGCAGTTCTTC	CSVEPVSSYNEQFF
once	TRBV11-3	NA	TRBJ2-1	TGTGCCAGCAGCTCGGGGACGGAGAGCTCCTACAATGAGCAGTTCTTC	CASSSGTESSYNEQFF
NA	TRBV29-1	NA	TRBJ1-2	TGCAGCGTTGAAGACCGGGACGGATCTGGCTACACCTTC	CSVEDRDGSGYTF
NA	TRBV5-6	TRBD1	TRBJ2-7	TGTGCCAGCAGCTTAGACAGGGCGACCTACGAGCAGTACTTC	CASSLDRATYEQYF
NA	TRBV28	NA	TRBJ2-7	TGTGCCAGCAGTACCCCCCGGGACGGCTCCTACGAGCAGTACTTC	CASSTPRDGSYEQYF
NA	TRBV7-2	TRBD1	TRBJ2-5	TGTGCCAGCAGCCCGATGACAGGGGGCAGGGGAGAGACCCAGTACTTC	CASSPMTGGRGETQYF
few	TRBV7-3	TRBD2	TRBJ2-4	TGTGCCAGCAGCTTTAGCGGGGGGCAAAACATTCAGTACTTC	CASSFSGGQNIQYF
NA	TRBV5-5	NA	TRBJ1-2	TGTGCCAGCAGCTTGGGACCAGGGGATTTCTATGGCTACACCTTC	CASSLGPGDFYGYTF
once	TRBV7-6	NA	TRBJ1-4	TGTGCCAGCAGCGCGGAGGGTGATGAAAAACTGTTTTTT	CASSAEGDEKLFF
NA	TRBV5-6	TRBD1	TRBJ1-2	TGTGCCAGCAGCGAGGGACAGAAAAACTATGGCTACACCTTC	CASSEGQKNYGYTF
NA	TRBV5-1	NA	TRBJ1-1	TGCGCCAGCAGCTTAATGTCCGCGGAGGAAACTGAAGCTTTCTTT	CASSLMSAEETEAFF
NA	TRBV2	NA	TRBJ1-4	TGTGCCAGCGGGGTTCGGACTAATGAAAAACTGTTTTTT	CASGVRTNEKLFF